This paragraph covers one T cell receptor beta chain sequence. Its antigen is as yet unknown. The data stem from a study of T cell responses to AZD1222 COVID-19 vaccine. Looking at the study overall: Recipients boosted at about 4 weeks or about 12 weeks are pooled. Notes on the study in general: Of spike-specific TCRs, nearly half reportedly target regions left unmutated in variants. Donors were largely white British and mainly female; clonal diversity was possibly underestimated.

Sequenced by immunoSEQ multiplex PCR; TCRdb stores in-frame clones only, minus some. This table has 80,000 to 100,000 clones, around nine tenths appearing once. Germline V gene sequence: CDR1 SGDLS, CDR2 YYNGEE. The CDR3 runs 15 residues. Deletions cut 0 bases from V and 6 bases from J, with 14 bases between. The rearrangement joins TRBV9 to TRBJ2-3; D might be TRBD1 or TRBD2, each matching 6 bases. The sample here was peripheral blood, taken on day 0 of AZD1222 vaccination. This clonotype was obtained from an adult in good health. The CDR3 DNA follows: TGTGCCAGCAGCGTAGGTGGGGGGCCGGGGGATACGCAGTATTTT. Translating gives CASSVGGGPGDTQYF.